This T cell receptor (beta chain) was profiled in a study of T cell responses to AZD1222 COVID-19 vaccine. Study observations and caveats: Seropositive status at baseline applied to only a handful of AZD1222 recipients.

Regarding this clone: Its target is unknown.

Germline V lookup: CDR1 SGDLS, CDR2 YYNGEE. The CDR3 totals 12 residues. The V end was cut by 0 bases, the J end by 7 bases, with 7 bases between. The protocol was immunoSEQ multiplex PCR, while the TCRdb copy is restricted to in-frame clones and leaves out a portion. The table has some 140,000 clones, roughly 90% seen once; the top ten hold about 5.9%. V gene TRBV9 combines with J gene TRBJ2-5; D not certain. Sequencing was performed on peripheral blood, taken on day 0 of AZD1222 vaccination. This sequence originates from an adult in good health. In DNA, the CDR3 is TGTGCCAGCAGCGTAGGGATGGGGACCCAGTACTTC. It encodes CASSVGMGTQYF.